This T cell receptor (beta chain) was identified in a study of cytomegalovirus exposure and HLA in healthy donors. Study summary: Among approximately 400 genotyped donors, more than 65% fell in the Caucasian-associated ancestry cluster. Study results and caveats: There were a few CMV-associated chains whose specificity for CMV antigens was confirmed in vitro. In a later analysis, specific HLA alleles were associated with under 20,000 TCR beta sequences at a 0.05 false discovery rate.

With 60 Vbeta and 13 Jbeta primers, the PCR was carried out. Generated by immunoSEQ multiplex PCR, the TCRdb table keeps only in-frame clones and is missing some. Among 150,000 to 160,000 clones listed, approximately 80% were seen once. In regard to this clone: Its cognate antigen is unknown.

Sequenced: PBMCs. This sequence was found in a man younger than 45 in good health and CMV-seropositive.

This chain's CDR3 is CASSPGLAGVDTGELFF. The CDR3 DNA sequence: TGTGCCAGCAGCCCGGGACTAGCGGGAGTCGACACCGGGGAGCTGTTTTTT. The chain links TRBV13 to TRBJ2-2; TRBD2 matches at 14 bases. V gave up 5 bases and J gave up 3 bases; unmatched junction bases: 5. Per the germline V gene, CDR1 is PRHDT and CDR2 is FYEKMQ (reference sequence). The CDR3 is made up of 17 amino acids.